This T cell receptor beta chain originates from a study of T cells in Graves' hyperthyroidism and ophthalmopathy. Regarding the study as a whole: From stable hyperthyroidism, ophthalmopathy was set apart by a 13 V-J model.

This CDR3 region has 16 residues. The germline V gene has CDR1 SGHRS and CDR2 YFSETQ. V dropped 0 bases and J dropped 2; count of bases not matched to a gene: 8. Turning to this clonotype: Its antigen is undetermined. Possible read error: a much larger clone is one base away.

RNA transcripts yielded amplified TCR beta CDR3 regions. The HTBI primer set drove a first-round RT-PCR of the TCR CDR3. TCRdb independently ran MiXCR on the multiplex PCR reads; one entry per CDR3 protein. The table has 600,000 to 750,000 distinct CDR3 sequences, about 18% seen once. Across 18 months, stable Graves' hyperthyroidism was marked by no progression to ophthalmopathy. Disease duration under 2 months; hyperthyroidism patients were aged 18 to 65. Cells are PBMCs isolated from around 9.4 ml of fresh blood. V gene TRBV5-1 combines with J gene TRBJ2-7; 7 bases are a match to TRBD2. Specimen: blood. This clonotype originated in a man aged 50-59 years with Graves' hyperthyroidism. For the CDR3, the DNA is TGCGCCAGCAGCTTGGGATGGGCTAGCGGCGCCTACGAGCAGTACTTC. This encodes CASSLGWASGAYEQYF.